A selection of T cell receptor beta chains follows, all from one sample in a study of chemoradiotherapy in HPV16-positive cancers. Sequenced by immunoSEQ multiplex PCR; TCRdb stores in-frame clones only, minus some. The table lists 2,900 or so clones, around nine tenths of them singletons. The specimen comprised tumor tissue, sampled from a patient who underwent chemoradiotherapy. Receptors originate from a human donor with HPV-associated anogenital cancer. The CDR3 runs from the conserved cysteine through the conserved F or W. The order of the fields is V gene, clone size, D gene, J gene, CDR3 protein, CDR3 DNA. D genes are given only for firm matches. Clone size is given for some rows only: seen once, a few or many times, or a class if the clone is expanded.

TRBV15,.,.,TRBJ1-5,CATSRVEGWRTLNQPQHF,TGTGCCACCAGCAGAGTTGAAGGGTGGCGGACCCTCAATCAGCCCCAGCATTTT
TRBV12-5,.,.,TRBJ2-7,CASGPKGGQPYEQYF,TGTGCTAGTGGCCCAAAGGGGGGACAGCCCTACGAGCAGTACTTC
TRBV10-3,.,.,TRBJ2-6,CAIRTPGTAGANVLTF,TGTGCCATCAGAACGCCGGGGACGGCTGGGGCCAACGTCCTGACTTTC
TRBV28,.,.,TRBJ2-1,CASRPGLWGEQFF,TGTGCCAGCCGACCGGGACTTTGGGGTGAGCAGTTCTTC
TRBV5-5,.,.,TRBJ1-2,CASRPYTSNYGYTF,TGTGCCAGCAGACCTTACACGTCTAACTATGGCTACACCTTC
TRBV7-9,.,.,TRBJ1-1,CASSLVEVMNTEAFF,TGTGCCAGCAGCTTAGTCGAGGTCATGAACACTGAAGCTTTCTTT
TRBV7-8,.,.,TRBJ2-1,CASSFGGLNEQFF,TGTGCCAGCAGCTTTGGGGGGCTGAATGAGCAGTTCTTC
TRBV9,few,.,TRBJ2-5,CASGGPGPQETQYF,TGTGCCAGCGGGGGGCCGGGACCTCAAGAGACCCAGTACTTC
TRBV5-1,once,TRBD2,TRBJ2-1,CASSSAGVSNEQFF,TGCGCCAGCAGTTCGGCGGGAGTGAGCAATGAGCAGTTCTTC
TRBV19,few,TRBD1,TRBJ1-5,CASTPRRDSHQPQHF,TGTGCCAGTACCCCCCGCCGGGACAGCCATCAGCCCCAGCATTTT
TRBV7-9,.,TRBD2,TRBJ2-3,CASSRWRGEIDTQYF,TGTGCCAGCAGCCGATGGCGGGGGGAGATAGATACGCAGTATTTT
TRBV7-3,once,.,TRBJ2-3,CASSLPGDTQYF,TGTGCCAGCAGCTTACCCGGGGATACGCAGTATTTT
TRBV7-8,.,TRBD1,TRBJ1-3,CASSLAGGRDTIYF,TGTGCCAGCAGCTTAGCAGGGGGCAGGGACACCATATATTTT
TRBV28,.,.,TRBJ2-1,CASSLRQYNEQFF,TGTGCCAGCAGTTTAAGGCAGTACAATGAGCAGTTCTTC
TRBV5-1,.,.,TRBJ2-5,CASSLARGNEETQYF,TGCGCCAGCAGCTTGGCGCGAGGCAACGAAGAGACCCAGTACTTC
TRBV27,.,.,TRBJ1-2,CASSPNRHWGYTF,TGTGCCAGCAGCCCTAACAGGCACTGGGGCTACACCTTC
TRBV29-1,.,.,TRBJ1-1,CSVVGSEIRTEAFF,TGCAGCGTTGTGGGCAGCGAGATAAGGACTGAAGCTTTCTTT
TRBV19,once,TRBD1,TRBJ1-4,CASNPDRGREKLFF,TGTGCCAGTAACCCGGACAGGGGTCGGGAAAAACTGTTTTTT
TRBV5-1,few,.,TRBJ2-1,CASSLEGNEQFF,TGCGCCAGCAGCCTCGAGGGAAATGAGCAGTTCTTC
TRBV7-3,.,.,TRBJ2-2,CASSLVAGGHTGELFF,TGTGCCAGCAGCTTAGTTGCCGGGGGGCACACCGGGGAGCTGTTTTTT
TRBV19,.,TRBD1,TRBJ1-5,CASSPSGTGGRQPQHF,TGTGCCAGTAGTCCCAGCGGGACAGGGGGCCGACAGCCCCAGCATTTT
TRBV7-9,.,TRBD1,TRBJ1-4,CASSRGQLNEKLFF,TGTGCCAGCAGCAGGGGACAGCTTAATGAAAAACTGTTTTTT
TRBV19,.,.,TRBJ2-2,CASSIAFGRGELFF,TGTGCCAGTAGTATAGCTTTCGGGCGAGGGGAGCTGTTTTTT
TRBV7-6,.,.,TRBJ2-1,CASSLGAFSYNEQFF,TGTGCCAGCAGCTTAGGGGCGTTCTCCTACAATGAGCAGTTCTTC
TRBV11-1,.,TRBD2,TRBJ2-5,CASSFLAGEGEETQYF,TGTGCCAGCAGCTTCCTAGCGGGAGAGGGGGAGGAGACCCAGTACTTC
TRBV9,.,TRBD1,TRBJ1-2,CASSPVDRFYGYTF,TGTGCCAGCAGCCCCGTGGACAGGTTCTATGGCTACACCTTC
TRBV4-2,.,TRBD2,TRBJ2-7,CASSQTLWGGRPGEQYF,TGTGCCAGCAGCCAAACCCTTTGGGGCGGGAGGCCTGGGGAGCAGTACTTC
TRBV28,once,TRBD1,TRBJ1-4,CASSLPGQGYEKLFF,TGTGCCAGCAGTTTACCCGGACAGGGTTACGAAAAACTGTTTTTT
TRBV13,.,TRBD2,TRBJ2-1,CASSLGLAGYEQFF,TGTGCCAGCAGCCTGGGACTAGCGGGTTATGAGCAGTTCTTC
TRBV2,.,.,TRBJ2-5,CASIRGAVEETQYF,TGTGCCAGCATCCGGGGGGCGGTGGAAGAGACCCAGTACTTC
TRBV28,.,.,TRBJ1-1,CASSLEATVAAFF,.
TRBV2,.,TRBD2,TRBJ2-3,CASRFKAGGGLDTQYF,TGTGCCAGCAGGTTTAAAGCGGGAGGAGGTCTAGATACGCAGTATTTT
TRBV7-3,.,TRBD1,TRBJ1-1,CASSLVGGQGRTEAFF,TGTGCCAGCAGCTTAGTCGGAGGACAGGGTCGTACTGAAGCTTTCTTT
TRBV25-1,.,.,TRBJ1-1,CASRQDLDTEAFF,TGTGCCAGCCGACAGGACTTAGACACTGAAGCTTTCTTT
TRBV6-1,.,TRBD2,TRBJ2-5,CASRVTSAYETQYF,TGTGCCAGCAGAGTGACTAGCGCCTACGAGACCCAGTACTTC
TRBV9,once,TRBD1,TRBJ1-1,CASSASGGTNTEAFF,TGTGCCAGCAGCGCTTCAGGGGGCACGAACACTGAAGCTTTCTTT
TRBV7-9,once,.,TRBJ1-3,CASSLRGNTIYF,TGTGCCAGCAGCTTAAGGGGAAACACCATATATTTT
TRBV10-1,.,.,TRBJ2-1,CASFRAPPGDEQFF,TGCGCCAGCTTCCGGGCCCCCCCCGGCGATGAGCAGTTCTTC
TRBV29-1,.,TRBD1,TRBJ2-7,CSGGQGQGSTEQYF,TGCAGCGGTGGACAGGGACAGGGAAGTACCGAGCAGTACTTC
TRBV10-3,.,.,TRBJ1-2,CAIRTDSRGSGYTF,TGTGCCATCAGGACTGACAGCCGTGGCTCTGGCTACACCTTC
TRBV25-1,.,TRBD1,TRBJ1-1,CASSEYRDRGRLAAEAFF,TGTGCCAGCAGTGAATATAGGGACAGGGGGCGGCTTGCTGCTGAAGCTTTCTTT